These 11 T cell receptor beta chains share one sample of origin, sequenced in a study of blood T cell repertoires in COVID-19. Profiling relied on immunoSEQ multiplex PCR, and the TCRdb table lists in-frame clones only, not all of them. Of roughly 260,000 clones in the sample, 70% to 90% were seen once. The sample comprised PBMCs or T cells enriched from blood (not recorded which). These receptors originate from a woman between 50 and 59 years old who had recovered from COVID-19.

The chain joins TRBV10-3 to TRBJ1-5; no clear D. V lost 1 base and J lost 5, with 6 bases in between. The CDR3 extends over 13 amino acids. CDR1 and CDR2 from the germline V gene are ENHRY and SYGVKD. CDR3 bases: TGTGCCATCAGTGAGTTGGGAGATCAGCCCCAGCATTTT. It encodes CAISELGDQPQHF.

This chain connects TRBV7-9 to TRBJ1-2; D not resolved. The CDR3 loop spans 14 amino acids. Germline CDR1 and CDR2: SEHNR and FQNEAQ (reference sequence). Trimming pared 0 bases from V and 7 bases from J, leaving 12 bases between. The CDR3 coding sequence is TGTGCCAGCAGCTTAGCGGCAGTTTCAGGTGGCTACACCTTC. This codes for CASSLAAVSGGYTF.

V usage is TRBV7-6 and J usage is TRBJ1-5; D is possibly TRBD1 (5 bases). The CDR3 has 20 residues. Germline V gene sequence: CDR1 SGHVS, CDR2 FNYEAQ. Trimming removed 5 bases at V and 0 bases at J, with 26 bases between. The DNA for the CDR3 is TGTGCCAGCAGCCCCGATTTAGGGGTTTTGGGGGGAACTAGCAATCAGCCCCAGCATTTT. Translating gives CASSPDLGVLGGTSNQPQHF.

The CDR3 coding sequence is TGTGCCAGCAGTTTAACAGGGGGCTATGGCTACACCTTC. Translating gives CASSLTGGYGYTF. The V gene is TRBV2, the J gene TRBJ1-2; TRBD1 matches 8 bases. The CDR3 is 13 amino acids. The germline V gene encodes CDR1 SNHLY and CDR2 FYNNEI. V trimming: 5 bases; J trimming: 4 bases; junction bases outside the gene matches: 3.

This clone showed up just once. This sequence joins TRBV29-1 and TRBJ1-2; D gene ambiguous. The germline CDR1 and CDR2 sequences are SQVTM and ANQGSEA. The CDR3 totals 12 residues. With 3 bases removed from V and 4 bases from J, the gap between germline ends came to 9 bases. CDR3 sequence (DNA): TGCAGCGTTGAGGGCAGCAGCTATGGCTACACCTTC. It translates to CSVEGSSYGYTF. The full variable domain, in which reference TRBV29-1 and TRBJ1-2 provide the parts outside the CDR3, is SAVISQKPSRDICQRGTSLTIQCQVDSQVTMMFWYRQQPGQSLTLIATANQGSEATYESGFVIDKFPISRPNLTFSTLTVSNMSPEDSSIYLCSVEGSSYGYTFGSGTRLTVV.

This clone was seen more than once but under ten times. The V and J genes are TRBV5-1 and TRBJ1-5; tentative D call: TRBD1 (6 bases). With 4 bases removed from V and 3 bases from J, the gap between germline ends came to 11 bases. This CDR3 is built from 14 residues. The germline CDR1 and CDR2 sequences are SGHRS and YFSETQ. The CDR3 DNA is TGCGCCAGCAGCCTGGACAGCACCAATCAGCCCCAGCATTTT. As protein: CASSLDSTNQPQHF.

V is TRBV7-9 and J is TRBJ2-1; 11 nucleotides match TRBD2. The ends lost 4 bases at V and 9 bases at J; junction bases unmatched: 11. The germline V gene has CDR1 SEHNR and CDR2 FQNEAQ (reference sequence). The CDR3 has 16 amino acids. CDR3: CASSSTTSGSIFEQFF. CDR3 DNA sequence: TGTGCCAGCAGCTCTACTACTAGCGGGAGTATATTTGAGCAGTTCTTC.

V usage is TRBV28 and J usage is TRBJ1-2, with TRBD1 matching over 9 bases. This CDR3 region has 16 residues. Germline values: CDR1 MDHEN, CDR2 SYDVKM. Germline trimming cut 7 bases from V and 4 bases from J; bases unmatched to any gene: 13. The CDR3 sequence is CASTDPLQGATYGYTF. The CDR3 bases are TGTGCCAGCACCGATCCTTTACAGGGGGCGACCTATGGCTACACCTTC.

This CDR3 reads CASSISAGTYEQYF. For the CDR3, the DNA is TGTGCCAGTAGTATATCCGCAGGGACCTACGAGCAGTACTTC. This chain uses TRBV19 with TRBJ2-7; D is perhaps TRBD1 (5 bases). The V and J ends lost 2 bases and 2 bases respectively, with 10 bases between them. The CDR3 totals 14 residues. Germline CDR1 reads LNHDA; CDR2 reads SQIVND (reference sequence). The full variable domain, its missing parts supplied by reference TRBV19 and TRBJ2-7, is DGGITQSPKYLFRKEGQNVTLSCEQNLNHDAMYWYRQDPGQGLRLIYYSQIVNDFQKGDIAEGYSVSREKKESFPLTVTSAQKNPTAFYLCASSISAGTYEQYFGPGTRLTVT.

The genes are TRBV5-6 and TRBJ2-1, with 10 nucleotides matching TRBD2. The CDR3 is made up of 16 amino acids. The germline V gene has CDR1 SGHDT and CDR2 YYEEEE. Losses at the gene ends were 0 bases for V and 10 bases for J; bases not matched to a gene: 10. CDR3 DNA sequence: TGTGCCAGCAGCTTGGTAGGAGCGGGAGGGTCCGGCGAGCAGTTCTTC. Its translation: CASSLVGAGGSGEQFF.

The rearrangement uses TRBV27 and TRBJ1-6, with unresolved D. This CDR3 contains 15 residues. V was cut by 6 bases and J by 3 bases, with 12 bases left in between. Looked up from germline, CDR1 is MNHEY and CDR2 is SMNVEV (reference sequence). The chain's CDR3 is CASSSAENYNSPLHF. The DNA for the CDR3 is TGTGCCAGCAGCTCCGCGGAAAACTATAATTCACCCCTCCACTTT.